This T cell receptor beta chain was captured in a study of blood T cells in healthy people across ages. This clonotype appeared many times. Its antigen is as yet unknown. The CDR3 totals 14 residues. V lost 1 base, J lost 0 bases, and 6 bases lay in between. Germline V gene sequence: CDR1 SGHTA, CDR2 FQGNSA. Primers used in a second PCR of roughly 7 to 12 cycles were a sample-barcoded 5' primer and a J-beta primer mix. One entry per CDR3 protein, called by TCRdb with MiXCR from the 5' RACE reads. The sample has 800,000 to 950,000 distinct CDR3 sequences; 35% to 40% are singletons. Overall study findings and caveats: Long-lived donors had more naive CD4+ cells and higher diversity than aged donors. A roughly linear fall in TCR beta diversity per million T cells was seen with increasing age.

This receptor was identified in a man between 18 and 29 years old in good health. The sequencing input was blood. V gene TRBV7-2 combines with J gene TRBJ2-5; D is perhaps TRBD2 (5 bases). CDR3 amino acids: CASSLVGNQETQYF. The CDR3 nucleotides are TGTGCCAGCAGCTTAGTCGGGAACCAAGAGACCCAGTACTTC. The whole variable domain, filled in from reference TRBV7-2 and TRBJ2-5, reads GAGVSQSPSNKVTEKGKDVELRCDPISGHTALYWYRQSLGQGLEFLIYFQGNSAPDKSGLPSDRFSAERTGGSVSTLTIQRTQQEDSAVYLCASSLVGNQETQYFGPGTRLLVL.